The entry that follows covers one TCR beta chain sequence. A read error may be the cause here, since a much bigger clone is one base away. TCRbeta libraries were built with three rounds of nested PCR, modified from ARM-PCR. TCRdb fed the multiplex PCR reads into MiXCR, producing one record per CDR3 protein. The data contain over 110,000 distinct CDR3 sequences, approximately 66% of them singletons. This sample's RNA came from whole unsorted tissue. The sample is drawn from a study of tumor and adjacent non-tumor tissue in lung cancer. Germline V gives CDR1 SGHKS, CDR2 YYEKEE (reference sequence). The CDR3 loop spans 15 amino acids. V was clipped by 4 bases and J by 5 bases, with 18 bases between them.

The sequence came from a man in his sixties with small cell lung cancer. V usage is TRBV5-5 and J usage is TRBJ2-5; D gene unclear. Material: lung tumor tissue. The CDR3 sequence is CASSTFKMVGETQYF. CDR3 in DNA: TGTGCCAGCAGCACGTTCAAAATGGTTGGGGAGACCCAGTACTTC.